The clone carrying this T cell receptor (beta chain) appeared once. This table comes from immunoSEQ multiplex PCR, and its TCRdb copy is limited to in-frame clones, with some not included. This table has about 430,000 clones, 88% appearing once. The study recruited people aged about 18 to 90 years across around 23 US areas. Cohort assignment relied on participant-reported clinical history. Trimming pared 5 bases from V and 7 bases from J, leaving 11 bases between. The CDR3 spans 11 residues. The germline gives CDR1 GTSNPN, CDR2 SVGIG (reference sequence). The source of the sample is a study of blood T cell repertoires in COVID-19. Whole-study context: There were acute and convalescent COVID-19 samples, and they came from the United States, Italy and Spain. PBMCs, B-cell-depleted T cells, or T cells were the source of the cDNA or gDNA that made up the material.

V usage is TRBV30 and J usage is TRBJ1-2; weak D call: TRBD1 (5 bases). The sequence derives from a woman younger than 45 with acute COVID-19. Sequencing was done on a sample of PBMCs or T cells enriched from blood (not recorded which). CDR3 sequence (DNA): TGTGCCTGGTCCAGGGATGCTGGCTACACCTTC. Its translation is CAWSRDAGYTF.